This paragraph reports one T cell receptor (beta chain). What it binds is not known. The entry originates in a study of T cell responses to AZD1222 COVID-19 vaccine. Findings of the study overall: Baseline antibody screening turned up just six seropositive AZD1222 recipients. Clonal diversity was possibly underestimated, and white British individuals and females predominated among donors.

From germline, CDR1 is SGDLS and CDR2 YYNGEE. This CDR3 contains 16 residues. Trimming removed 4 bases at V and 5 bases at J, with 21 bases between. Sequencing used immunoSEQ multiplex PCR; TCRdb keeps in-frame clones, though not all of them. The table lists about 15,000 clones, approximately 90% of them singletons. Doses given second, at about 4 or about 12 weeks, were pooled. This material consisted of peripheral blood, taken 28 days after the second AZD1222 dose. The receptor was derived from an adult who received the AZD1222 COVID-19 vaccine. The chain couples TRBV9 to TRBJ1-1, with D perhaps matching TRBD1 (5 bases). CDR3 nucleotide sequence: TGTGCCAGCAGCCCGCGGAGGGACCCGGGGGGGACTGAAGCTTTCTTT. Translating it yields CASSPRRDPGGTEAFF.